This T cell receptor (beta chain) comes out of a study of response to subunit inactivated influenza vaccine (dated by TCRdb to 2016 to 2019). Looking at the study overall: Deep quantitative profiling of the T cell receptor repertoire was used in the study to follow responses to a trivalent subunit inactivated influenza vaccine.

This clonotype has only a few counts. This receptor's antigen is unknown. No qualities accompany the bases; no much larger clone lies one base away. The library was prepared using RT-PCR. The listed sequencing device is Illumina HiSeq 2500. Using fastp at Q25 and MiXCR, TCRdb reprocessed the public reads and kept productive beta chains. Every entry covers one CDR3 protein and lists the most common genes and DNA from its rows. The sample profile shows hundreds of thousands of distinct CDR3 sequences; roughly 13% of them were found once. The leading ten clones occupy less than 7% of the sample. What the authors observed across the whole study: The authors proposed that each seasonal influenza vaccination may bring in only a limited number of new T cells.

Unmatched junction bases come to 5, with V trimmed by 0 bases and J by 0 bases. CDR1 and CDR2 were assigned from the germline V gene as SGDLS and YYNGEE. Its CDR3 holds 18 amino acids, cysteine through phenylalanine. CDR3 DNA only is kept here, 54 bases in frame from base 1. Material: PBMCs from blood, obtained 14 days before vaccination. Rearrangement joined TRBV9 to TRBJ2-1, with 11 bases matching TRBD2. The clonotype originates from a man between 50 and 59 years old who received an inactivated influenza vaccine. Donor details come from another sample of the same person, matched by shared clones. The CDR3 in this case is CASSVGLAGPISYNEQFF. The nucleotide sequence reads TGTGCCAGCAGCGTAGGACTAGCGGGACCTATCTCCTACAATGAGCAGTTCTTC.